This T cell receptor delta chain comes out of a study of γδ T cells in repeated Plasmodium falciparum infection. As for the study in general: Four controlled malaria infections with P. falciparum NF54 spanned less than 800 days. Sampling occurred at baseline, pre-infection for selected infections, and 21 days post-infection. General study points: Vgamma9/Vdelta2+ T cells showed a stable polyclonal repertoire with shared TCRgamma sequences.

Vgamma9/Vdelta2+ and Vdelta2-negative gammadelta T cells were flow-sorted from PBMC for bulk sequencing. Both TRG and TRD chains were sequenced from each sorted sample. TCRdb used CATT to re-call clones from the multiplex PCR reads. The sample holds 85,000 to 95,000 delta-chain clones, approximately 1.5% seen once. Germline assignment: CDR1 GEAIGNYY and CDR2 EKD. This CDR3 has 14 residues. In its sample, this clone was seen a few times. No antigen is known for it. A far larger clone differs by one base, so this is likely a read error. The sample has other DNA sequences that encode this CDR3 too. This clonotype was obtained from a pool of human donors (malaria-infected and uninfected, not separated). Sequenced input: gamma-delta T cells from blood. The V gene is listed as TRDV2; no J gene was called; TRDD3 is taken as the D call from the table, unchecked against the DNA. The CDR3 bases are TGTGCCTGTGACACCGTGGATAAGTCCGATAAACTCATCTTC. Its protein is CACDTVDKSDKLIF.